A single sample gave rise to the 31 T cell receptor beta chains below, sequenced in a study of blood T cell repertoires in COVID-19 (dated by TCRdb to the early 2020s). To prepare the library, the immunoSEQ multiplex PCR assay was applied. TCRdb took this table from immuneACCESS and kept in-frame rearrangements with V and J called. Such tables lack part of the clones; where checked against another copy, unresolved V genes explain under half of the gap, and the rest is unexplained. This sample lists about 200,000 clones; approximately 80% were detected once. Roughly 10% of the sample is taken by the ten largest. The sample consisted of peripheral blood. Receptor source: a woman of 80 years or more with acute or convalescent COVID-19.

The rearrangement uses TRBV3-1 (or the pseudogene TRBV3-2) and TRBJ2-5; 12 bases line up with TRBD2. Trimming at V came to 4 bases and at J to 4 bases, leaving 1 base not matched to a gene. Per germline, CDR1 LGHDT and CDR2 YNNKEL (reference sequence). The length of the CDR3 is 14 residues. CDR3 protein: CASSPSGGAETQYF. The CDR3 coding sequence is TGTGCCAGCAGCCCTAGCGGGGGGGCAGAGACCCAGTACTTC.

A note on this clone: A junction end diverges from the germline sequence, so it may reflect a read error. This sequence joins TRBV5-4 and TRBJ2-3, with D tentatively TRBD1 (6 bases). Germline lookup yields CDR1 SGHNT and CDR2 YYREEE (reference sequence). The CDR3 length is 14 residues. Here the CDR3 reads CASTLAGAADTQYF. The CDR3 coding sequence is TGTGCCAGCACCTTGGCAGGGGCGGCAGATACGCAGTATTTT.

The chain has TRBV6-1 and TRBJ1-2; D unclear. V lost 2 bases and J 5 bases, leaving 21 bases between the germline ends. This CDR3 is built from 17 residues. Germline V gene lookup returns CDR1 MNHNS and CDR2 SASEGT. The CDR3 reads CASSESAYRGFGYGYTF. As DNA, the CDR3 is TGTGCCAGCAGTGAATCGGCTTATCGGGGTTTCGGATATGGCTACACCTTC.

The chain is built from TRBV6-6 and TRBJ2-7; 7 bases agree with TRBD1. The CDR3 runs to 15 residues. Germline CDR1 reads MNHNY; CDR2 reads SVGAGI (reference sequence). V gave up 6 bases and J gave up 0 bases; unmatched junction bases: 8. The CDR3 DNA reads TGTGCCAGCAGGCCGGGACAGCTGAGCTCCTACGAGCAGTACTTC. This codes for CASRPGQLSSYEQYF.

At least ten counts were recorded for this clone. J is TRBJ1-5 and V is TRBV10-3, with 8 positions matching TRBD1. CDR1 ENHRY and CDR2 SYGVKD come from the germline V gene. This CDR3 region has 13 residues. Trimming at V came to 5 bases and at J to 5 bases, leaving 2 bases not matched to a gene. Here the CDR3 DNA reads TGTGCCATCAGTACAGGGGGGGATCAGCCCCAGCATTTT. Its protein product is CAISTGGDQPQHF.

This clone was recorded many times. V and J are TRBV24-1 and TRBJ2-3; D perhaps matches TRBD2 (5 bases). The CDR3 length is 14 residues. Germline lookup yields CDR1 KGHDR and CDR2 SFDVKD. V was clipped by 4 bases and J by 0 bases, with 7 bases between them. The CDR3 DNA is TGTGCCACCAGTGACAGGACTAGCACAGATACGCAGTATTTT. Translation gives CATSDRTSTDTQYF.

This sequence joins TRBV19 and TRBJ2-7; the D gene is possibly TRBD2 (6 bases). The CDR3 consists of 12 residues. Germline CDR1 and CDR2: LNHDA and SQIVND (reference sequence). The V end was cut by 4 bases, the J end by 3 bases, with 7 bases between. The CDR3 DNA is TGTGCCAGTAGTACCGGGGGCTACGAGCAGTACTTC. Residues: CASSTGGYEQYF. Looking up the rest from reference TRBV19 and TRBJ2-7 gives the full variable domain: DGGITQSPKYLFRKEGQNVTLSCEQNLNHDAMYWYRQDPGQGLRLIYYSQIVNDFQKGDIAEGYSVSREKKESFPLTVTSAQKNPTAFYLCASSTGGYEQYFGPGTRLTVT.

The rearrangement links TRBV19 to TRBJ1-6; tentative D call: TRBD1 (5 bases). CDR1 is LNHDA and CDR2 is SQIVND in the germline V gene (reference sequence). V lost 7 bases and J 9 bases, leaving 16 bases between the germline ends. The CDR3 spans 14 residues. This CDR3 reads CASTGPNGGSPLHF. In nucleotides, the CDR3 is TGTGCCAGTACGGGCCCCAACGGGGGTTCACCCCTCCACTTT.

The chain recombines TRBV6-4 with TRBJ1-3, with 8 bases fitting TRBD1. This CDR3 region has 16 residues. CDR1 is MRHNA, CDR2 SNTAGT, per germline. The V gene end was trimmed by 8 bases and the J gene end by 4 bases; junction bases not matched to a gene: 13. The CDR3 spells CASVIYFQGAGNTIYF. The CDR3 DNA sequence: TGTGCCAGCGTAATATACTTTCAGGGGGCGGGAAACACCATATATTTT.

This chain joins TRBV5-1 and TRBJ1-2, with 7 positions matching TRBD1. The CDR3 is 13 residues long. Germline V gene sequence: CDR1 SGHRS, CDR2 YFSETQ. V was pared by 4 bases and J by 3 bases, with 3 bases of the junction left unmatched. CDR3 bases: TGCGCCAGCAGCGTCGACAGGGACTATGGCTACACCTTC. Translated, it gives CASSVDRDYGYTF.

The V and J genes are TRBV27 and TRBJ2-7, with TRBD2 as a possible D gene (6 bases). Trimming took off 2 bases at V and 0 bases at J, with 11 bases between the two ends. The CDR3 is 15 residues long. CDR1 MNHEY and CDR2 SMNVEV come from the germline V gene (reference sequence). The chain's CDR3 is CASSLSGRDSYEQYF. CDR3 bases: TGTGCCAGCAGTTTAAGTGGGCGGGACTCCTACGAGCAGTACTTC.

The V gene is TRBV6-2 or TRBV6-3, the J gene TRBJ2-7, with 9 bases lining up with TRBD1. V gave up 0 bases and J gave up 5 bases; unmatched junction bases: 5. Germline V gene lookup returns CDR1 MNHEY and CDR2 SVGEGT. CDR3 length: 15 amino acids. The CDR3: CASSYSGTGFNEQYF. The CDR3 nucleotides read TGTGCCAGCAGTTACTCCGGGACAGGGTTTAACGAGCAGTACTTC.

This clone was picked up a small number of times. This sequence joins TRBV30 and TRBJ2-7; 10 positions agree with TRBD2. This CDR3 comprises 16 residues. Germline V CDR1 and CDR2: GTSNPN, SVGIG (reference sequence). The J segment lost 5 bases and the V segment lost 3 bases, leaving 13 bases of the junction unmatched. The CDR3 spells CAWSEFLSSGRNEQYF. CDR3 DNA: TGTGCCTGGAGCGAATTCCTATCTAGCGGGAGAAACGAGCAGTACTTC.

J is TRBJ2-3 and V is TRBV2; D unresolved. This CDR3 is built from 11 residues. Germline V CDR1 and CDR2: SNHLY, FYNNEI. V lost 2 bases, J lost 8 bases, and 5 bases lay in between. The CDR3 sequence: CASSEQATQYF. DNA for the CDR3: TGTGCCAGCAGTGAACAGGCTACGCAGTATTTT.

The chain couples TRBV9 to TRBJ2-1, with D maybe TRBD2 (6 bases). This CDR3 comprises 16 residues. V was clipped by 4 bases and J by 2 bases, with 16 bases between them. Germline V CDR1 and CDR2: SGDLS, YYNGEE. DNA for the CDR3: TGTGCCAGCAGCCCCCACGAAGCGGGTGCCTACAATGAGCAGTTCTTC. Protein product: CASSPHEAGAYNEQFF.

This clone came up once. The chain links TRBV2 to TRBJ2-1; 9 positions match TRBD2. With 10 bases clipped from V and 3 bases from J, the junction kept 7 bases outside the gene matches. The length of the CDR3 is 14 residues. Germline loops: CDR1 SNHLY, CDR2 FYNNEI. CDR3 coding DNA: TGTGCCATCCAAGCGGGAGGCCTCTACAATGAGCAGTTCTTC. Translating gives CAIQAGGLYNEQFF.

The genes are TRBV5-1 and TRBJ2-1, with 9 nucleotides matching TRBD2. The CDR3 consists of 15 residues. Unmatched junction bases numbered 4, after V lost 4 bases and J lost 2 bases. Germline V gene lookup returns CDR1 SGHRS and CDR2 YFSETQ. The CDR3 sequence is CASSTSSGTYNEQFF. Here the CDR3 DNA reads TGCGCCAGCAGCACGTCTAGCGGGACCTACAATGAGCAGTTCTTC. Full variable domain (outside the CDR3, taken from reference TRBV5-1 and TRBJ2-1): KAGVTQTPRYLIKTRGQQVTLSCSPISGHRSVSWYQQTPGQGLQFLFEYFSETQRNKGNFPGRFSGRQFSNSRSEMNVSTLELGDSALYLCASSTSSGTYNEQFFGPGTRLTVL.

The chain combines TRBV3-1 (or the pseudogene TRBV3-2) with TRBJ2-7; TRBD2 might be the D (6 bases). CDR3 size: 15 residues. V was cut by 4 bases and J by 0 bases, with 13 bases left in between. CDR1 and CDR2 from the germline V gene are LGHDT and YNNKEL (reference sequence). The CDR3 nucleotides read TGTGCCAGCAGCCGGGACCTAGCGCGCTCCTACGAGCAGTACTTC. Its translation: CASSRDLARSYEQYF.

V is TRBV6-5 and J is TRBJ1-1; TRBD1 might be the D (5 bases). V gave up 2 bases and J gave up 3 bases, with 16 bases separating them. The CDR3 is made up of 16 amino acids. The V gene's germline CDR1 is MNHEY and CDR2 SVGAGI. The chain's CDR3 is CASSYRQSSRDTEAFF. For the CDR3, the DNA is TGTGCCAGCAGTTACCGCCAGTCCAGCAGGGACACTGAAGCTTTCTTT.

The CDR3 protein is CASSLGSRVNTEAFF. CDR3 sequence (DNA): TGTGCCAGCAGCTTAGGGAGCAGGGTGAACACTGAAGCTTTCTTT. The chain carries TRBV7-2 and TRBJ1-1; tentative D call: TRBD1 (5 bases). Germline V gene lookup returns CDR1 SGHTA and CDR2 FQGNSA. The CDR3 contains 15 residues. V was trimmed by 1 base and J by 0 bases, leaving 9 bases between them.

The V call is TRBV7-3, the J call TRBJ1-2; D is possibly TRBD1 (6 bases). CDR1 and CDR2 from the germline V gene are SGHTA and FQGTGA. This CDR3 spans 15 amino acids. With 5 bases removed from V and 4 bases from J, the gap between germline ends came to 17 bases. DNA of the CDR3: TGTGCCAGCAGCCCTTCCGGGGGGACAATCTATGGCTACACCTTC. It yields the protein CASSPSGGTIYGYTF.

The V and J genes are TRBV5-1 and TRBJ2-2, with 7 bases identical to TRBD1. Germline CDR1 and CDR2: SGHRS and YFSETQ. The J segment lost 0 bases and the V segment lost 4 bases, leaving 6 bases of the junction unmatched. The CDR3 is made up of 16 amino acids. DNA for the CDR3: TGCGCCAGCAGCATAGCCGGGACAGCGAACACCGGGGAGCTGTTTTTT. Translation: CASSIAGTANTGELFF.

The chain is built from TRBV19 and TRBJ1-1, with a tentative D call TRBD1 (6 bases). Germline assignment: CDR1 LNHDA and CDR2 SQIVND (reference sequence). The germline V and J ends were trimmed by 3 bases and 4 bases, with 9 bases remaining between them. The CDR3 is made up of 13 amino acids. Written as DNA, the CDR3 is TGTGCCAGTAGTATCCAGGGGACCACTGAAGCTTTCTTT. This codes for CASSIQGTTEAFF.

The rearrangement joins TRBV5-1 to TRBJ2-4, with a tentative D call TRBD2 (7 bases). Germline V gene data show CDR1 as SGHRS and CDR2 as YFSETQ. Trimming took off 4 bases at V and 7 bases at J, with 15 bases between the two ends. CDR3 length: 14 amino acids. The CDR3 reads CASSPAAGANIQYF. The CDR3 DNA follows: TGCGCCAGCAGCCCCGCGGCGGGGGCTAACATTCAGTACTTC.

Only one count was recorded for this clone. The chain links TRBV28 to TRBJ1-6; 9 bases match TRBD1. CDR1 and CDR2 from the germline V gene are MDHEN and SYDVKM. The CDR3 length is 15 residues. With 6 bases clipped from V and 10 bases from J, the junction kept 10 bases outside the gene matches. The CDR3 DNA follows: TGTGCCAGCAGGGGTGGGACAGGGTTGGGCTCACCCCTCCACTTT. It is translated as CASRGGTGLGSPLHF.

The rearrangement joins TRBV7-2 to TRBJ1-6, with TRBD1 matching 7 bases. Trimming removed 4 bases from V and 7 bases from J; junction bases left unmatched: 4. Per the germline V gene, CDR1 is SGHTA and CDR2 is FQGNSA. The CDR3 covers 14 residues. The CDR3 coding sequence is TGTGCCAGCAGCTCGGGACAGCTCAATTCACCCCTCCACTTT. Its protein is CASSSGQLNSPLHF.

The rearrangement joins TRBV9 to TRBJ2-3; 10 bases match TRBD2. The CDR3 is 15 amino acids. Per the germline V gene, CDR1 is SGDLS and CDR2 is YYNGEE. Losses at the gene ends were 2 bases for V and 6 bases for J; bases not matched to a gene: 6. The CDR3, as DNA: TGTGCCAGCAGCGTCCTCGTTAGCGGGGGGGATACGCAGTATTTT. Translation gives CASSVLVSGGDTQYF.

The gene calls are TRBV19 and TRBJ2-3; 8 bases are shared with TRBD2. This CDR3 has 15 amino acids. Germline lookup yields CDR1 LNHDA and CDR2 SQIVND (reference sequence). After removal of 1 base from V and 8 bases from J, the junction contained 8 bases not matched to a gene. CDR3 amino acids: CASSIVQAGDGTQYF. CDR3 DNA: TGTGCCAGTAGTATAGTACAAGCGGGAGATGGTACGCAGTATTTT.

Notes on this clone: The junction shows a germline mismatch at one end, possibly a read error. V and J are TRBV27 and TRBJ2-7, with TRBD2 matching 11 bases. Germline loops: CDR1 MNHEY, CDR2 SMNVEV (reference sequence). The CDR3 extends over 12 amino acids. This chain's CDR3 is CASSAGLADMRF. In DNA, the CDR3 is TGTGCCAGCAGTGCGGGACTAGCGGACATGAGGTTC.

This chain links TRBV4-2 with TRBJ1-1; 7 positions agree with TRBD1. Trimming took 3 bases from V and 5 from J; bases not matched to a gene: 6. The CDR3 is 14 residues long. From germline, CDR1 is LGHNA and CDR2 YNFKEQ. DNA of the CDR3: TGTGCCAGCAGCCATAGGGGGCGGGAAACTGAAGCTTTCTTT. Protein product: CASSHRGRETEAFF.

The chain carries TRBV7-2 and TRBJ1-5; 10 positions match TRBD1. Germline assignment: CDR1 SGHTA and CDR2 FQGNSA. V gave up 3 bases and J gave up 0 bases; unmatched junction bases: 5. The CDR3 covers 17 residues. The CDR3 DNA follows: TGTGCCAGCAGCTTTACCGGGACAGGGGATAGCAATCAGCCCCAGCATTTT. Encoded protein: CASSFTGTGDSNQPQHF.